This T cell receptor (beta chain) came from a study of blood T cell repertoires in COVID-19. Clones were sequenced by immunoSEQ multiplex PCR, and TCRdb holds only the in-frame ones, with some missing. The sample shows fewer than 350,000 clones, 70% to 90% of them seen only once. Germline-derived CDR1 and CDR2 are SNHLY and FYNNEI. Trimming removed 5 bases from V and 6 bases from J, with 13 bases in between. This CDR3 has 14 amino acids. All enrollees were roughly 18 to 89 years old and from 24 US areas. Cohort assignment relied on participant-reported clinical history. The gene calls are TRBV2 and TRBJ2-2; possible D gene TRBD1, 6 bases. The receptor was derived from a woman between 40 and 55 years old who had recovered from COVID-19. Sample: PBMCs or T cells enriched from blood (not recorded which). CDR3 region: CASSTPGAAGELFF. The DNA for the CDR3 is TGTGCCAGCAGTACCCCAGGGGCGGCCGGGGAGCTGTTTTTT.